The 22 T cell receptor beta chains reported below all come from one sample, sequenced in a study of blood T cells in healthy people across ages. Then a second PCR, running about 6 to 12 cycles, was carried out with a sample-barcoded 5' primer and a J-beta primer mix. TCRdb reprocessed the 5' RACE reads with MiXCR, giving one entry per CDR3 protein. The data contain about 620,000 distinct CDR3 sequences, around 50% of them singletons. The specimen was blood. The receptors come from a woman aged 80 or over in good health.

V usage is TRBV7-8 and J usage is TRBJ2-6; possible D gene TRBD1, 5 bases. Trimming took off 1 base at V and 4 bases at J, with 5 bases between the two ends. Germline V gene sequence: CDR1 SGHVS, CDR2 FQNEAQ. The CDR3 runs to 14 residues. CDR3 protein: CASSLGQGANVLTF. The CDR3 DNA sequence: TGTGCCAGCAGCTTAGGACAGGGGGCCAACGTCCTGACTTTC.

This clonotype showed up just once. CDR3 sequence (DNA): TGTGCCATCAGTGAAGTACACGAGCAGTACTTC. Translation gives CAISEVHEQYF. The rearrangement links TRBV10-3 to TRBJ2-5; D call uncertain. The DNA end favors TRBJ2-7, so the J call may be wrong. The CDR3 consists of 11 residues. Germline-derived CDR1 and CDR2 are ENHRY and SYGVKD.

The chain has TRBV3-1 and TRBJ2-7; D might be TRBD1 (6 bases). V lost 0 bases, J lost 3 bases, and 12 bases lay in between. Germline V CDR1 and CDR2: LGHDT, YNNKEL (reference sequence). The CDR3 loop spans 15 amino acids. The CDR3 nucleotides are TGTGCCAGCAGCCAAGATCGCACAGGGCTCTACGAGCAGTACTTC. It is translated as CASSQDRTGLYEQYF.

This clonotype has at least ten counts. The V call is TRBV12-3 or TRBV12-4, the J call TRBJ2-3, with D unresolved. The CDR3 covers 14 residues. Trimming removed 5 bases from V and 2 bases from J, with 11 bases in between. The CDR3 region is CASSPLQVTDTQYF. The CDR3 region has the DNA TGTGCCAGCAGTCCCCTTCAGGTCACAGATACGCAGTATTTT.

CDR3 loop: CSVEASGPEQFF. In DNA form, the CDR3 reads TGCAGCGTTGAGGCCAGCGGCCCGGAGCAGTTCTTC. The chain has TRBV29-1 and TRBJ2-1; perhaps TRBD2 as D (5 bases). The CDR3 sequence is 12 residues long. V lost 3 bases, J lost 10 bases, and 13 bases lay in between. CDR1 is SQVTM and CDR2 is ANQGSEA in the germline V gene.

This chain links TRBV29-1 with TRBJ1-1; 11 nucleotides match TRBD1. Trimming removed 4 bases from V and 5 bases from J; junction bases left unmatched: 3. Germline V gene data show CDR1 as SQVTM and CDR2 as ANQGSEA. The CDR3 sequence is 13 residues long. The CDR3 region is CSVGGQGGTEAFF. CDR3 in DNA: TGCAGCGTTGGGGGACAGGGGGGAACTGAAGCTTTCTTT. The full variable domain, its missing parts supplied by reference TRBV29-1 and TRBJ1-1, is SAVISQKPSRDICQRGTSLTIQCQVDSQVTMMFWYRQQPGQSLTLIATANQGSEATYESGFVIDKFPISRPNLTFSTLTVSNMSPEDSSIYLCSVGGQGGTEAFFGQGTRLTVV.

This clonotype showed up just once. This sequence joins TRBV10-1 and TRBJ2-3; TRBD1 matches at 8 bases. The CDR3 consists of 14 residues. Germline trimming cut 2 bases from V and 7 bases from J; bases unmatched to any gene: 5. The germline gives CDR1 WNHNN, CDR2 SYGVQD (reference sequence). The CDR3 region has the DNA TGCGCCAGCAGTGAGACAGGGGGTGTTAATACGCAGTATTTT. Residues: CASSETGGVNTQYF.

Of note for this clonotype: The junction departs from the called germline gene at one end, perhaps through a read error. The chain employs TRBV28 and TRBJ1-1; 10 bases are a match to TRBD1. The CDR3 runs to 15 residues. Germline V gene lookup returns CDR1 MDHEN and CDR2 SYDVKM. CDR3 protein: CASSLRTGGGTVAFF. In nucleotides, the CDR3 is TGTGCCAGCAGCCTTAGGACAGGGGGGGGGACTGTAGCTTTCTTT.

The V and J genes are TRBV25-1 and TRBJ1-3; D gene unclear. The CDR3 has 17 amino acids. The V gene lost 0 bases and the J gene lost 0 bases, with 12 bases spanning the gap. Germline V CDR1 and CDR2: MGHDK, SYGVNS. CDR3 loop: CASSEYKGSLSGNTIYF. The CDR3, as DNA: TGTGCCAGCAGTGAATATAAGGGCAGCCTCTCTGGAAACACCATATATTTT.

The V call is TRBV7-2, the J call TRBJ2-7; D is unresolved. The J call is in doubt because the DNA end fits TRBJ2-5 better. Germline-derived CDR1 and CDR2 are SGHTA and FQGNSA. This CDR3 contains 14 residues. In DNA form, the CDR3 reads TGTGCCAGCAGCTCGACCGTGGCCCATAAGACCCAGTACTTC. Translation: CASSSTVAHKTQYF.

The rearrangement joins TRBV4-2 to TRBJ2-1; D possibly corresponds to TRBD2 (6 bases). Germline loops: CDR1 LGHNA, CDR2 YNFKEQ. This CDR3 has 13 residues. V was clipped by 0 bases and J by 10 bases, with 10 bases between them. CDR3 region: CASSQDWAGEQFF. The CDR3 nucleotides are TGTGCCAGCAGCCAAGATTGGGCGGGAGAGCAGTTCTTC.

CDR3 in amino acids: CGISRDRGDEKLFF. CDR3 DNA sequence: TGCGGCATCAGCCGGGACAGGGGTGATGAAAAACTGTTTTTT. V usage is TRBV29-1 and J usage is TRBJ1-4, with 10 bases aligning to TRBD1. Germline CDR1 SQVTM, CDR2 ANQGSEA. The CDR3 totals 14 residues.

This chain links TRBV21-1 with TRBJ1-6; TRBD1 is the table's D call and was not checked against the DNA. TRBV21-1 is termed a pseudogene. The CDR3 sequence is 14 residues long. CDR3 region: CASSYGTGNSPLHF. CDR3 nucleotides: TGTGCCAGCAGCTACGGGACAGGCAATTCACCCCTCCACTTT.

This clonotype was recorded only once. The rearrangement joins TRBV28 to TRBJ2-5, with TRBD2 as a possible D gene (7 bases). V dropped 6 bases and J dropped 4 bases, with 21 bases sitting between them. Germline assignment: CDR1 MDHEN and CDR2 SYDVKM. The CDR3 is 16 residues long. The CDR3 region has the DNA TGTGCCAGCAGCTACCTCAAGGGGGAGGGAGGAGAGACCCAGTACTTC. This codes for CASSYLKGEGGETQYF.

This clonotype was observed at least ten times. The CDR3 spells CASKHDVNNSPLHF. In DNA, the CDR3 is TGCGCCAGCAAACACGACGTTAATAATTCACCCCTCCACTTT. V is TRBV5-1 and J is TRBJ1-6; D unresolved. Germline loops: CDR1 SGHRS, CDR2 YFSETQ. Trimming pared 6 bases from V and 5 bases from J, leaving 12 bases between. The CDR3 loop spans 14 amino acids.

This clonotype has only one observation. Germline and junction disagree at one end, which may indicate a read error. V and J are TRBV7-9 and TRBJ1-6, with D unclear. Germline V gene sequence: CDR1 SEHNR, CDR2 FQNEAQ (reference sequence). The CDR3 runs 14 residues. The CDR3 loop reads CASSLDAYNSPPHF. The CDR3 region has the DNA TGTGCCAGCAGCTTAGATGCCTATAATTCACCCCCCCACTTT.

Turning to this clonotype: A much bigger clone sits one base away, suggesting this may be a read error. The chain employs TRBV28 and TRBJ2-1; 8 bases align to TRBD2. J was trimmed by 5 bases and V by 6 bases; bases with no gene match: 12. The CDR3 has 16 residues. Looked up from germline, CDR1 is MDHEN and CDR2 is SYDVKM. This CDR3 is CASRFRRGARHNEQFF. CDR3 sequence (DNA): TGTGCCAGCAGGTTCCGGCGGGGGGCTCGGCACAATGAGCAGTTCTTC.

This clonotype was counted ten times or more. This chain joins TRBV6-6 and TRBJ1-1; D remains ambiguous. The germline gives CDR1 MNHNY, CDR2 SVGAGI (reference sequence). The germline V and J ends were trimmed by 5 bases and 3 bases, with 10 bases remaining between them. The CDR3 covers 13 residues. CDR3 residues: CASSVLSYTEAFF. The CDR3 DNA is TGTGCCAGCAGTGTCTTATCCTACACTGAAGCTTTCTTT.

This chain connects TRBV6-2 or TRBV6-3 to TRBJ2-5; possible D gene TRBD2, 5 bases. The CDR3 totals 13 residues. Germline V CDR1 and CDR2: MNHEY, SVGEGT. Trimming stripped 2 bases from V and 10 bases from J, with 14 bases between. CDR3 nucleotides: TGTGCCAGCAGTTACGAAGTAGTAGGGAGCCAGTACTTC. Translated, it gives CASSYEVVGSQYF.

This clonotype was recorded many times. The chain joins TRBV29-1 to TRBJ2-7; 7 bases are shared with TRBD2. The CDR3 is 13 amino acids. The germline V gene has CDR1 SQVTM and CDR2 ANQGSEA. V shed 8 bases, J shed 4 bases, and the junction held 11 bases outside the gene matches. The CDR3: CSTYSGGGYEQYF. Written as DNA, the CDR3 is TGCAGCACCTACTCTGGGGGGGGGTACGAGCAGTACTTC.

Of note for this clonotype: Likely a read error: the CDR3 ends without its conserved phenylalanine or tryptophan. No DNA is shown, since the ends of the CDR3 on it are uncertain; the CDR3 is the one TCRdb lists. V and J are TRBV18 and TRBJ1-2. The CDR3 contains 13 residues when both ends are counted. Germline values: CDR1 KGHSH, CDR2 LQKENI. This chain's CDR3 is CASALQINYGHTV.

The V call is TRBV11-3, the J call TRBJ2-5; the D is unclear. Germline V gene lookup returns CDR1 SGHNT and CDR2 YENEEA. V lost 4 bases and J 11 bases, leaving 23 bases between the germline ends. The CDR3 runs to 15 residues. In nucleotides, the CDR3 is TGTGCCAGCAGCTCAGCCGTACGCTATCTGAATGAGCAGTACTTC. This codes for CASSSAVRYLNEQYF.